This T cell receptor beta chain is drawn from a study of graft-versus-host responses after intestinal transplantation. Looking at the study overall: Recipients uniformly received anti-thymocyte globulin induction, followed by tacrolimus and steroids for approximately 3 years.

The CDR3 length is 15 residues. CDR1 and CDR2 from the germline V gene are LNHDA and SQIVND (reference sequence). V trimming: 5 bases; J trimming: 1 base; junction bases outside the gene matches: 5. Turning to this clone: Antigen specificity is unknown.

Sequencing was performed with immunoSEQ multiplex PCR; in TCRdb, only in-frame clones are kept and a portion is missing. The sample consists of 35,000 to 45,000 clones, roughly 96% of them appearing once. This chain links TRBV19 with TRBJ1-2, with 9 bases that match TRBD1. The origin of this receptor is a human donor who was the organ donor for an intestinal transplant. Sample: unstimulated CD8+ T cells sorted from spleen or lymph node cells, taken before transplant. The CDR3 DNA sequence: TGTGCCAGTAGTCCCGGACAGGGGCATAACTATGGCTACACCTTC. Amino acid sequence: CASSPGQGHNYGYTF.